This entry concerns a single T cell receptor (beta chain). This entry comes from a study of blood T cell repertoires in COVID-19. Study background: Sites across the United States, Italy and Spain contributed samples from acute and convalescent COVID-19. The cDNA or gDNA used as material had been derived from T cells, B-cell-depleted T cells, or PBMCs.

As processed by the authors: Amplification of reference gene primers provided the estimated nucleated cell counts. The protocol was immunoSEQ multiplex PCR, while the TCRdb copy is restricted to in-frame clones and leaves out a portion. That table gives V, J and clone size, and the DNA gave D and trimming. The sample shows approximately 240,000 clones, around 82% of them seen only once. Trimming removed 4 bases at V and 6 bases at J, with 15 bases between. Germline V gene lookup returns CDR1 GTSNPN and CDR2 SVGIG (reference sequence). The length of the CDR3 is 14 residues. This receptor was obtained from a woman aged 60-75 years with acute or convalescent COVID-19. The sample comprised peripheral blood. The chain couples TRBV30 to TRBJ2-2, with a tentative D call TRBD2 (6 bases). The CDR3 DNA sequence: TGTGCCTGGAATGGTGCGCCGGGGGCCGGGGAGCTGTTTTTT. This translates into CAWNGAPGAGELFF.